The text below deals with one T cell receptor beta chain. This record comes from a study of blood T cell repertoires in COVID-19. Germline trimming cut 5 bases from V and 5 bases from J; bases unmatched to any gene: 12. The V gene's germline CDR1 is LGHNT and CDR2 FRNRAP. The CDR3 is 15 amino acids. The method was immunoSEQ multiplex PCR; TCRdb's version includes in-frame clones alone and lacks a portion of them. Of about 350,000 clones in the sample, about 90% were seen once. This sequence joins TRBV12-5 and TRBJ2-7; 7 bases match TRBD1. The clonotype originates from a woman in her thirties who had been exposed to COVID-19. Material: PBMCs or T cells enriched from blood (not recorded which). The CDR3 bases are TGTGCTAGTGGTATACCGACAGGGTTCGGAAACGAGCAGTACTTC. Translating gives CASGIPTGFGNEQYF.